This T cell receptor beta chain was profiled in a study of shared clonotypes between healthy human individuals. Repertoires were generated with immunoSEQ multiplex PCR, while TCRdb's copy carries only in-frame clones and drops some. The sample holds approximately 530,000 clones; around 95% are singletons and the top ten take about 0.059%. Germline V lookup: CDR1 MDHEN, CDR2 SYDVKM. The CDR3 runs 14 residues. The germline V and J ends were trimmed by 5 bases and 1 base, with 12 bases remaining between them. The chain is built from TRBV28 and TRBJ2-7; D is perhaps TRBD1 (6 bases). This TCR was sampled from a woman between 25 and 40 years old in good health. The sequenced material came from naive CD4+ T cells sorted from blood. Specified subset: CD45RA+ positively selected. CDR3 bases: TGTGCCAGCAGTGGCAGGGACACATCCTACGAGCAGTACTTC. Protein sequence: CASSGRDTSYEQYF.